The present TCR beta chain was sequenced within a study of cytomegalovirus exposure and HLA in healthy donors. Whole-study findings and limits: The study labeled 150 to 200 TCR beta chains cytomegalovirus-associated.

As to this clone: What it binds is unknown.

V shed 7 bases and J shed 5 bases, with 9 bases lying between them. This CDR3 is 13 amino acids long. CDR1 is SNHLY and CDR2 is FYNNEI in the germline V gene. Primers included in the PCR were 60 Vbeta and 13 Jbeta primers. The protocol was immunoSEQ multiplex PCR, while the TCRdb copy is restricted to in-frame clones and leaves out a portion. The profile shows about 190,000 clones, roughly 80% of them singletons. Specimen: PBMCs. The chain is built from TRBV2 and TRBJ1-6; D is undetermined. This TCR was sampled from a young woman in good health and CMV-seronegative. The CDR3 region is CASIVQNNSPLHF. The CDR3 region has the DNA TGTGCCAGCATTGTTCAGAATAATTCACCCCTCCACTTT.